This is a list of T cell receptor beta chains from one sample in a study of shared T cell receptors in the human thymus. Assay: immunoSEQ multiplex PCR; the TCRdb copy retains only in-frame clones and omits some. The table records 640,000 or so clones, around 87% of them present only once. These records were also assigned to another study, of human thymus T cells.

The sequencing sample was made of thymocytes. The receptors here all came from a boy less than two years old with a congenital heart defect. Each CDR3 is given with its conserved first and last residue. D genes are given only for firm matches. Size is omitted from some rows. Given values are once, few, many or a class for expanded clones.

d_call j_call clone_size v_call cdr3_aa cdr3_nt
TRBD2 TRBJ2-7 NA TRBV10-3 CATDRTSGRGEQYF TGTGCCACCGATAGAACTAGCGGGAGAGGGGAGCAGTACTTC
NA TRBJ2-7 NA TRBV7-2 CASSEGGQTTYEQYF TGTGCCAGCTCCGAAGGTGGACAGACAACCTACGAGCAGTACTTC
NA TRBJ2-7 NA TRBV5-1 CASSLAQRAYEQYF TGCGCCAGCAGCTTGGCGCAGCGAGCCTACGAGCAGTACTTC
NA TRBJ1-1 NA TRBV7-2 CASSLGSGNTEAFF TGTGCCAGCAGCTTAGGTAGTGGGAACACTGAAGCTTTCTTT
NA TRBJ1-6 NA TRBV7-2 CASSSRGVSESPLHF TGTGCCAGCAGCTCCCGCGGGGTTTCGGAATCACCCCTCCACTTT
NA TRBJ2-1 once TRBV5-1 CASSLEQSSYNEQFF TGCGCCAGCAGCTTGGAACAGAGCTCCTACAATGAGCAGTTCTTC
NA TRBJ1-4 NA TRBV2 CASDREGVESNEKLFF TGTGCCAGCGATCGTGAGGGGGTGGAAAGTAATGAAAAACTGTTTTTT
NA TRBJ1-4 NA TRBV9 CASSPPSFEPTNEKLFF TGTGCCAGCAGCCCACCTTCGTTTGAGCCAACTAATGAAAAACTGTTTTTT
NA TRBJ2-7 NA TRBV5-1 CASSGTSDSYEQYF TGCGCCAGCAGCGGGACTTCAGACTCCTACGAGCAGTACTTC
TRBD1 TRBJ1-1 NA TRBV30 CAWSPDRALANTEAFF TGTGCCTGGAGTCCTGACAGGGCCCTAGCGAACACTGAAGCTTTCTTT
NA TRBJ2-6 NA TRBV11-3 CASSRTSGANVLTF TGTGCCAGCAGCCGGACATCAGGGGCCAACGTCCTGACTTTC
TRBD1 TRBJ1-5 NA TRBV15 CATSAPDGQAKSDQPQHF TGTGCCACCAGCGCACCGGATGGACAGGCCAAGAGCGATCAGCCCCAGCATTTT
TRBD2 TRBJ2-1 NA TRBV5-4 CASSPPSGGTYNEQFF TGTGCCAGCAGTCCCCCTAGCGGGGGAACCTACAATGAGCAGTTCTTC
NA TRBJ2-1 NA TRBV15 CATSRDPSYNEQFF TGTGCCACCAGCAGAGATCCCAGTTACAATGAGCAGTTCTTC
NA TRBJ2-7 NA TRBV28 CASSPRLGYWDEQYF TGTGCCAGCAGCCCTAGACTAGGCTATTGGGACGAGCAGTACTTC
TRBD2 TRBJ2-7 NA TRBV18 CASSPVAGGRLGLYEQYF TGTGCCAGCTCACCAGTAGCGGGAGGCCGCCTTGGTCTCTACGAGCAGTACTTC
NA TRBJ1-2 NA TRBV7-2 CASSKINTRGANYGYTF TGTGCCAGCAGCAAAATCAACACCAGGGGAGCTAACTATGGCTACACCTTC
NA TRBJ2-7 NA TRBV21-1 CASSRVVGAGGLAHEQYF TGTGCCAGCAGCAGAGTGGTAGGAGCAGGGGGTCTGGCTCACGAGCAGTACTTC
TRBD1 TRBJ2-7 once TRBV15 CATSTGTADYEQYF TGTGCCACCAGCACCGGGACAGCAGACTACGAGCAGTACTTC
NA TRBJ2-7 NA TRBV2 CASAPYEQYF TGTGCCAGCGCGCCTTACGAGCAGTACTTC
NA TRBJ1-6 NA TRBV27 CASRFGQGSDSPLHF TGTGCCAGCAGATTCGGCCAGGGCTCGGATTCACCCCTCCACTTT
NA TRBJ2-7 NA TRBV5-1 CASSGDGGPTYEQYF TGCGCCAGCAGCGGGGACGGGGGACCCACCTACGAGCAGTACTTC
NA TRBJ2-1 NA TRBV4-3 CASSQESPLWGVYNEQFF TGCGCCAGCAGCCAAGAATCCCCCCTCTGGGGGGTCTACAATGAGCAGTTCTTC
NA TRBJ2-1 NA TRBV7-9 CASSSVSLDRNEQFF TGTGCCAGCAGCTCGGTCTCCCTAGACAGGAATGAGCAGTTCTTC
TRBD1 TRBJ1-2 NA TRBV30 CAWIMDRDGNGYTF TGTGCCTGGATTATGGACAGGGACGGTAATGGCTACACCTTC
NA TRBJ1-5 NA TRBV28 CASSPVGQQMDQPQHF TGTGCCAGCAGCCCCGTGGGCCAGCAGATGGATCAGCCCCAGCATTTT
NA TRBJ1-2 NA TRBV10-3 CATSDSYGYTF TGTGCCACCTCAGACAGCTATGGCTACACCTTC
TRBD1 TRBJ2-7 NA TRBV4-3 CASSQVMSQSDRASYEQYF TGCGCCAGCAGCCAAGTAATGTCCCAATCGGACAGGGCTTCCTACGAGCAGTACTTC
TRBD1 TRBJ1-5 NA TRBV27 CASSLSGQGAHQPQHF TGTGCCAGCAGTTTATCGGGACAGGGGGCCCATCAGCCCCAGCATTTT
TRBD1 TRBJ1-1 NA TRBV5-1 CASMAGTGGVGGEAFF TGCGCCAGCATGGCCGGGACAGGGGGCGTGGGGGGGGAAGCTTTCTTT
NA TRBJ1-1 NA TRBV10-2 CASRETGMNTEAFF TGCGCCAGCAGGGAGACAGGAATGAACACTGAAGCTTTCTTT
NA TRBJ2-7 NA TRBV28 CASSLIPTDRIRTRKQYF TGTGCCAGCAGTTTGATCCCTACTGACAGGATCAGGACCCGGAAGCAGTACTTC
NA TRBJ2-7 NA TRBV25-1 CATGDARNEQYF TGTGCCACGGGAGACGCTCGCAACGAGCAGTACTTC
NA TRBJ2-1 NA TRBV18 CASSPPGHSRGEQFF TGTGCCAGCTCACCTCCGGGACATTCGAGGGGGGAGCAGTTCTTC
TRBD1 TRBJ2-1 few TRBV30 CAWRSRGQAPLSSYNEQFF TGTGCCTGGCGCTCTCGGGGACAGGCCCCCTTGAGCTCCTACAATGAGCAGTTCTTC
NA TRBJ1-4 once TRBV28 CASENRRRGLTTVGNEKLFF TGTGCCAGCGAAAATAGACGAAGGGGTCTGACGACGGTGGGTAATGAAAAACTGTTTTTT
TRBD2 TRBJ2-1 NA TRBV14 CASSRRGSSGGSSSYNEQFF TGTGCCAGCAGCCGGAGGGGATCTAGCGGGGGGTCTAGCTCCTACAATGAGCAGTTCTTC
NA TRBJ1-1 few TRBV6-5 CASSYAQESNEAFF TGTGCCAGCAGTTACGCCCAGGAATCGAATGAAGCTTTCTTT
NA TRBJ1-5 NA TRBV7-2 CASSLGKSGDLPNQPQHF TGTGCCAGCAGCTTAGGGAAATCAGGGGACCTTCCAAATCAGCCCCAGCATTTT
NA TRBJ1-3 NA TRBV5-1 CASRSTGADSGNTIYF TGCGCCAGCAGGTCGACAGGCGCAGACTCTGGAAACACCATATATTTT
NA TRBJ2-5 NA TRBV20-1 CSAPNQETQYF TGCAGTGCCCCAAACCAAGAGACCCAGTACTTC
TRBD1 TRBJ2-5 NA TRBV19 CATRTGSQETQYF TGTGCCACCCGGACAGGGTCCCAAGAGACCCAGTACTTC